Listed here are 30 T cell receptor beta chains from one sample, sequenced in a study of blood T cell repertoires in COVID-19 (dated by TCRdb to 2018 to 2020). Library preparation was by the immunoSEQ multiplex PCR assay. Drawn from immuneACCESS, this table holds only the in-frame rearrangements with V and J called that TCRdb kept. Clones are partly lost; checked studies trace under half to an unresolved V gene and leave the rest unexplained. The sample profile shows around 97,000 clones; around 88% of them were found once. The ten largest clones take up less than 4% of the sample. The material sequenced was peripheral blood. The origin of the receptors is a human donor in a cohort sampled during active COVID-19.

The V and J genes are TRBV19 and TRBJ2-6; 8 bases are shared with TRBD2. Looked up from germline, CDR1 is LNHDA and CDR2 is SQIVND (reference sequence). V dropped 7 bases and J dropped 2; count of bases not matched to a gene: 7. The CDR3 is 16 amino acids. The chain's CDR3 is CASKGREVAGANVLTF. CDR3 sequence (DNA): TGTGCCAGTAAGGGGCGGGAGGTAGCTGGGGCCAACGTCCTGACTTTC.

The rearrangement uses TRBV9 and TRBJ2-3, with a possible D match to TRBD1 (6 bases). The ends were cut back, 4 bases at V and 2 bases at J, with 11 bases in the middle. The length of the CDR3 is 14 residues. Germline V lookup: CDR1 SGDLS, CDR2 YYNGEE. For the CDR3, the DNA is TGTGCCAGCAGCTCCCGGACAGCCACAGATACGCAGTATTTT. Amino acid sequence: CASSSRTATDTQYF.

The V gene is TRBV13, the J gene TRBJ1-6; D unclear. The CDR3 loop spans 16 amino acids. The V gene's germline CDR1 is PRHDT and CDR2 FYEKMQ (reference sequence). V was trimmed by 0 bases and J by 0 bases, leaving 6 bases between them. The CDR3 here is CASSLGQSSYNSPLHF. CDR3 DNA: TGTGCCAGCAGCTTAGGACAGAGCTCCTATAATTCACCCCTCCACTTT.

The chain joins TRBV19 to TRBJ2-3, with D maybe TRBD2 (5 bases). CDR3 length equals 14 residues. Trimming shortened V by 7 bases and J by 0 bases, and 11 bases separated the two germline ends. Germline V CDR1 and CDR2: LNHDA, SQIVND (reference sequence). CDR3 sequence: CASKLDRSTDTQYF. The CDR3 DNA is TGTGCCAGTAAACTAGATAGGAGCACAGATACGCAGTATTTT.

The V gene is TRBV3-1 (or the pseudogene TRBV3-2), the J gene TRBJ2-1; TRBD2 matches 8 bases. Per germline, CDR1 LGHDT and CDR2 YNNKEL (reference sequence). The V and J ends lost 8 bases and 1 base, in that order; junction bases with no gene match: 7. This CDR3 has 15 amino acids. In nucleotides, the CDR3 is TGTGCCAGCGTCCGCCCGGGAGGGTCCTACAATGAGCAGTTCTTC. Its translation: CASVRPGGSYNEQFF.

The CDR3 DNA reads as TGTGCCAGTAGAGAACAGACAGACTCCTACGAGCAGTACTTC. Its protein product is CASREQTDSYEQYF. J is TRBJ2-7 and V is TRBV19, with TRBD1 as a possible D gene (5 bases). The CDR3 length is 14 residues. CDR1 and CDR2 from the germline V gene are LNHDA and SQIVND (reference sequence). Trimming took 6 bases from V and 0 from J, leaving 12 bases between them.

This clone came up once. The V gene is TRBV11-3, the J gene TRBJ2-7; 10 nucleotides match TRBD1. Per germline, CDR1 SGHNT and CDR2 YENEEA. V lost 4 bases and J lost 4; bases outside the gene matches: 4. This CDR3 has 14 amino acids. CDR3 sequence reads: CASSSRDRGYEQYF. The CDR3 DNA is TGTGCCAGCAGCTCCCGGGACAGGGGTTACGAGCAGTACTTC.

This clone was seen just once. The chain links TRBV6-6 to TRBJ2-1, with 7 positions matching TRBD2. There are 16 residues in the CDR3. Germline V gene lookup returns CDR1 MNHNY and CDR2 SVGAGI (reference sequence). V lost 6 bases and J lost 2; bases outside the gene matches: 10. CDR3: CASRRGRALTYNEQFF. The CDR3 nucleotides are TGTGCCAGCAGGCGGGGGAGGGCCTTAACCTACAATGAGCAGTTCTTC.

This clone has a single count. Written as DNA, the CDR3 is TGTGCCAGCAGCGTATACAATGAGCAGTTCTTC. It translates to CASSVYNEQFF. V gene TRBV6-2 or TRBV6-3 combines with J gene TRBJ2-1; D ambiguous. Germline-derived CDR1 and CDR2 are MNHEY and SVGEGT. The ends were cut back, 6 bases at V and 4 bases at J, with 4 bases in the middle. This CDR3 is 11 amino acids long.

V is TRBV18 and J is TRBJ1-6, with D uncertain. The CDR3 contains 14 residues. The V gene's germline CDR1 is KGHSH and CDR2 LQKENI. V was cut by 2 bases and J by 10 bases, with 12 bases left in between. The CDR3 sequence is CASSPRQAESPLHF. For the CDR3, the DNA is TGTGCCAGCTCACCAAGGCAGGCTGAATCACCCCTCCACTTT.

This clone has just one count. Other DNA variants within this sample encode the same CDR3. The genes are TRBV5-1 and TRBJ1-2; 7 nucleotides align to TRBD1. This CDR3 has 14 residues. The junction had 3 bases not matched to a gene; V was cut back by 0 bases and J by 4 bases. Germline CDR1 and CDR2: SGHRS and YFSETQ. The chain's CDR3 is CASSLGQGGYGYTF. The DNA for the CDR3 is TGCGCCAGCAGCTTGGGGCAGGGGGGCTATGGCTACACCTTC.

This sequence joins TRBV18 and TRBJ1-1; 8 positions agree with TRBD1. CDR3 length: 17 residues. Germline CDR1 reads KGHSH; CDR2 reads LQKENI. V lost 8 bases to trimming and J lost 1 base; unmatched junction nucleotides: 15. DNA for the CDR3: TGTGCCAGCCTTGGCAGGGGGCTACAGAACTCGAACACTGAAGCTTTCTTT. It yields the protein CASLGRGLQNSNTEAFF. Complete variable domain (other parts from reference TRBV18 and TRBJ1-1): NAGVMQNPRHLVRRRGQEARLRCSPMKGHSHVYWYRQLPEEGLKFMVYLQKENIIDESGMPKERFSAEFPKEGPSILRIQQVVRGDSAAYFCASLGRGLQNSNTEAFFGQGTRLTVV.

Concerning this clone itself: One end of the junction fails to match germline, which may point to a read error. The chain combines TRBV12-3 or TRBV12-4 with TRBJ2-7; D is perhaps TRBD1 (7 bases). The CDR3 covers 12 residues. CDR3 protein: CASSQGGQRRNF. CDR3 coding DNA: TGTGCCAGCAGCCAGGGGGGACAGAGACGGAACTTC.

The J gene is TRBJ1-4, the V gene TRBV5-1; D is ambiguous. CDR3 length equals 16 residues. Trimming shortened V by 4 bases and J by 1 base, and 14 bases separated the two germline ends. Germline V gene lookup returns CDR1 SGHRS and CDR2 YFSETQ. The DNA of the CDR3 is TGCGCCAGCAGCGTCGGGCCGGCGGGAACTAATGAAAAACTGTTTTTT. It encodes CASSVGPAGTNEKLFF.

The chain combines TRBV4-2 with TRBJ1-1; 7 nucleotides align to TRBD1. The CDR3 is 14 amino acids. CDR1 is LGHNA and CDR2 is YNFKEQ in the germline V gene. V shed 3 bases, J shed 11 bases, and the junction held 12 bases outside the gene matches. The CDR3 bases are TGTGCCAGCAGCCAGCTCCGGGACAGTTTTGTGGCTTTCTTT. It translates to CASSQLRDSFVAFF.

The CDR3 sequence: CASTPWTSDGETQYF. DNA for the CDR3: TGTGCCAGCACCCCCTGGACTAGCGACGGAGAGACCCAGTACTTC. The rearrangement links TRBV2 to TRBJ2-5; TRBD2 matches 9 bases. With V trimmed by 7 bases and J by 4 bases, 10 bases remained unmatched. The germline V gene encodes CDR1 SNHLY and CDR2 FYNNEI. The CDR3 is 15 amino acids.

This chain joins TRBV7-2 and TRBJ1-5; tentatively, D is TRBD1 (6 bases). V dropped 5 bases and J dropped 0 bases, with 17 bases sitting between them. There are 17 residues in the CDR3. Germline assignment: CDR1 SGHTA and CDR2 FQGNSA. The CDR3 sequence is CASSPRGGPYSNQPQHF. In DNA, the CDR3 is TGTGCCAGCAGCCCCCGCGGGGGGCCATATAGCAATCAGCCCCAGCATTTT. Based on the CDR3 plus reference TRBV7-2 and TRBJ1-5, the full variable domain is GAGVSQSPSNKVTEKGKDVELRCDPISGHTALYWYRQSLGQGLEFLIYFQGNSAPDKSGLPSDRFSAERTGGSVSTLTIQRTQQEDSAVYLCASSPRGGPYSNQPQHFGDGTRLSIL.

Only one count was recorded for this clone. The rearrangement uses TRBV24-1 and TRBJ2-5, with D possibly being TRBD2 (6 bases). Trimming removed 9 bases at V and 5 bases at J, with 9 bases between. Per the germline V gene, CDR1 is KGHDR and CDR2 is SFDVKD. The CDR3 consists of 11 residues. The chain's CDR3 is CATGTWETQYF. As DNA, the CDR3 is TGTGCCACCGGGACTTGGGAGACCCAGTACTTC.

This chain uses TRBV7-9 with TRBJ2-4; D remains unclear. The V end lost 3 bases, the J end lost 5 bases, and 11 bases lay between the germline ends. The germline gives CDR1 SEHNR, CDR2 FQNEAQ (reference sequence). CDR3 length equals 14 residues. CDR3 residues: CASSLRSTQNIQYF. CDR3 bases: TGTGCCAGCAGCTTGCGGAGCACCCAAAACATTCAGTACTTC.

V gene TRBV11-2 combines with J gene TRBJ2-7; tentative D call: TRBD2 (6 bases). There are 14 residues in the CDR3. Trimming shortened V by 6 bases and J by 7 bases, and 19 bases separated the two germline ends. Germline V gene lookup returns CDR1 SGHAT and CDR2 FQNNGV. The CDR3 here is CASSRGDTAWEQYF. The CDR3 DNA is TGTGCCAGCAGTCGCGGGGATACCGCCTGGGAGCAGTACTTC.

This clone came up once. The rearrangement joins TRBV5-6 to TRBJ2-7; no reliable D call. Trimming removed 3 bases at V and 4 bases at J, with 14 bases between. The CDR3 is made up of 14 amino acids. Germline V gene data show CDR1 as SGHDT and CDR2 as YYEEEE. This CDR3 is CASSSLQRYYEQYF. The CDR3 DNA reads TGTGCCAGCAGCTCCCTACAGAGATATTACGAGCAGTACTTC.

This chain joins TRBV4-3 and TRBJ2-1; a weak D match, TRBD1 (5 bases). The V and J ends lost 3 bases and 6 bases respectively, with 15 bases between them. Looked up from germline, CDR1 is LGHNA and CDR2 is YSLEER. The CDR3 loop spans 15 amino acids. The CDR3 here is CASSHKGQGFNEQFF. The DNA of the CDR3 is TGCGCCAGCAGCCACAAGGGTCAGGGTTTCAATGAGCAGTTCTTC.

V is TRBV28 and J is TRBJ2-7; 10 nucleotides agree with TRBD2. V shed 6 bases, J shed 4 bases, and the junction held 9 bases outside the gene matches. CDR1 and CDR2 (germline): MDHEN, SYDVKM. The CDR3 spans 15 residues. CDR3 sequence (DNA): TGTGCCAGCAGCCCCCGGGGTAGCGGGAGGTACGAGCAGTACTTC. It yields the protein CASSPRGSGRYEQYF.

The genes are TRBV7-8 and TRBJ1-1, with TRBD1 matching over 11 bases. From germline, CDR1 is SGHVS and CDR2 FQNEAQ. J gave up 6 bases and V 3 bases, and 3 bases lay outside the gene matches. CDR3 length: 14 residues. CDR3 bases: TGTGCCAGCAGCTTCGGGACAGGGGGAGCTGAAGCTTTCTTT. Translating gives CASSFGTGGAEAFF. Using reference TRBV7-8 and TRBJ1-1 for the parts outside the CDR3, the full variable domain is GAGVSQSPRYKVAKRGQDVALRCDPISGHVSLFWYQQALGQGPEFLTYFQNEAQLDKSGLPSDRFFAERPEGSVSTLKIQRTQQEDSAVYLCASSFGTGGAEAFFGQGTRLTVV.

The chain couples TRBV6-1 to TRBJ2-5; possible D gene TRBD1, 6 bases. Germline-derived CDR1 and CDR2 are MNHNS and SASEGT. The V end was cut by 2 bases, the J end by 4 bases, with 17 bases between. The CDR3 covers 16 residues. The CDR3 reads CASSERTGLGLETQYF. The CDR3 DNA follows: TGTGCCAGCAGTGAAAGAACAGGGTTGGGTCTAGAGACCCAGTACTTC.

The chain links TRBV7-7 to TRBJ2-3; TRBD2 matches 7 bases. CDR1 and CDR2 (germline): SSHAT, FNYEAQ (reference sequence). The V and J ends lost 5 bases and 5 bases, in that order; junction bases with no gene match: 4. The CDR3 is made up of 13 amino acids. Here the CDR3 DNA reads TGTGCCAGCAGCAACGCGGGGGTAGATACGCAGTATTTT. It encodes CASSNAGVDTQYF.

The rearrangement links TRBV18 to TRBJ1-5, with D tentatively TRBD1 (6 bases). Germline-derived CDR1 and CDR2 are KGHSH and LQKENI. The CDR3 is made up of 15 amino acids. V was shortened by 2 bases and J by 4 bases, with 12 bases between the two germline ends. The CDR3 DNA is TGTGCCAGCTCACCAATACCTCAGGGGAATCAGCCCCAGCATTTT. Residues: CASSPIPQGNQPQHF.

This chain joins TRBV19 and TRBJ2-7; TRBD2 agrees at 7 bases. CDR3 length equals 16 residues. Germline assignment: CDR1 LNHDA and CDR2 SQIVND (reference sequence). The trim removed 2 bases at V and 5 bases at J, leaving 12 bases unmatched. Written as DNA, the CDR3 is TGTGCCAGTAGTATAAGAGATGGCGGGAGCAGACACGAGCAGTACTTC. Translating gives CASSIRDGGSRHEQYF.

The table lists this clone with a few counts. V and J are TRBV6-2 or TRBV6-3 and TRBJ2-3; no reliable D call. Trimming took 6 bases from V and 7 from J, leaving 11 bases between them. CDR1 MNHEY and CDR2 SVGEGT come from the germline V gene. CDR3 length: 12 amino acids. The CDR3 coding sequence is TGTGCCAGCAGCCCTTCTTATTATACGCAGTATTTT. This gives the protein CASSPSYYTQYF.

The J gene is TRBJ1-1, the V gene TRBV29-1, with D perhaps TRBD1 (5 bases). CDR1 SQVTM and CDR2 ANQGSEA come from the germline V gene. V was cut by 6 bases and J by 0 bases, with 11 bases left in between. The CDR3 extends over 13 amino acids. CDR3 sequence: CSVSRDLNTEAFF. The CDR3 DNA sequence: TGCAGCGTCAGCAGGGATTTGAACACTGAAGCTTTCTTT.